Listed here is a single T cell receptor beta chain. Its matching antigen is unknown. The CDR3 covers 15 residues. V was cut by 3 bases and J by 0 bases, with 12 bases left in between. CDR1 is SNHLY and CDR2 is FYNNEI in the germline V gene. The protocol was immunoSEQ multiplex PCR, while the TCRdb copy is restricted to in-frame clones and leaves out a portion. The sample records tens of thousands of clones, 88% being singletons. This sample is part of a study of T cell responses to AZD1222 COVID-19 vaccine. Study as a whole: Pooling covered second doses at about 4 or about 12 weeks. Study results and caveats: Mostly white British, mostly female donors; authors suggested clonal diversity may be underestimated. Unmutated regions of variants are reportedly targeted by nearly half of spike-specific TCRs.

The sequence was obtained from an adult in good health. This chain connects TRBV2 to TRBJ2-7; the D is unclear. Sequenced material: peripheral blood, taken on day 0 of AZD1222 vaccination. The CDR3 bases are TGTGCCAGCAGTGATGGTGGGATCCCCTCCTACGAGCAGTACTTC. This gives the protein CASSDGGIPSYEQYF.